A single sample gave rise to the 9 T cell receptor beta chains below, sequenced in a study of regulatory T cells in long-lasting Graves disease. TCR beta libraries were built with iRepertoire HTBI primers and Arm-PCR of CDR3 regions. TCRdb used MiXCR to reprocess the multiplex PCR reads, holding one entry per CDR3 protein. This repertoire shows around 250,000 distinct CDR3 sequences, under 20% found once; its top ten account for 14%. Specified time point: newly diagnosed GD, antithyroid drugs for less than 3 months. PBMCs were the source of the RNA used for TCR sequencing. The sample was also reused in another study, on T cells in Graves' hyperthyroidism and ophthalmopathy.

This sample comprised peripheral blood mononuclear cells (PBMCs), obtained at new diagnosis, from a patient treated with antithyroid drugs. The origin of the receptors is a woman in her twenties or thirties with Graves disease.

Of note for this clonotype: A far more abundant clone sits one base away, making this likely a read error. The gene calls are TRBV5-4 and TRBJ2-3; unclear D gene. This CDR3 is built from 13 residues. Germline CDR1 is SGHNT and CDR2 is YYREEE (reference sequence). As DNA, the CDR3 is TGTGCCAGCAGCTACGAAGGTGTAGATACGAAGTATTTT. Its translation: CASSYEGVDTKYF. Variable domain in full (rest from reference TRBV5-4 and TRBJ2-3): ETGVTQSPTHLIKTRGQQVTLRCSSQSGHNTVSWYQQALGQGPQFIFQYYREEENGRGNFPPRFSGLQFPNYSSELNVNALELDDSALYLCASSYEGVDTKYFGPGTRLTVL.

CDR3 sequence: CASSLEPLAGVGNEQFF. CDR3 sequence (DNA): TGTGCCAGCAGTTTAGAGCCCTTAGCGGGAGTGGGAAATGAGCAGTTCTTC. V is TRBV12-3 or TRBV12-4 and J is TRBJ2-1; 9 nucleotides line up with TRBD2. The CDR3 extends over 17 amino acids. With V trimmed by 1 base and J by 7 bases, 11 bases remained unmatched.

This clonotype was recorded many times. A much bigger clone sits one base away, suggesting this may be a read error. The gene calls are TRBV7-8 and TRBJ1-5; 7 nucleotides match TRBD1. CDR1 and CDR2 from the germline V gene are SGHVS and FQNEAQ. The V and J ends lost 7 bases and 2 bases, in that order; junction bases with no gene match: 11. This CDR3 has 16 amino acids. The CDR3 nucleotides are TGTGCCAGCAACTGGCAAACAGGGGTCGGCAATCAGCCCCAGCATTTT. Encoded protein: CASNWQTGVGNQPQHF.

Many counts were recorded for this clonotype. The chain links TRBV5-1 to TRBJ2-3, with 10 nucleotides matching TRBD1. The germline gives CDR1 SGHRS, CDR2 YFSETQ. J gave up 4 bases and V 0 bases, and 2 bases lay outside the gene matches. CDR3 size: 15 residues. The CDR3 loop reads CASSLEGQGPDTQYF. The CDR3 DNA reads TGCGCCAGCAGCTTGGAGGGACAGGGGCCAGATACGCAGTATTTT.

This clonotype was detected many times. The chain employs TRBV2 and TRBJ1-2; tentatively, D is TRBD1 (5 bases). CDR1 and CDR2 from the germline V gene are SNHLY and FYNNEI. V was trimmed by 3 bases and J by 2 bases, leaving 10 bases between them. The CDR3 has 14 amino acids. As DNA, the CDR3 is TGTGCCAGCAGTGACCCGACAGAAAACTATGGCTACACCTTC. Translation: CASSDPTENYGYTF. The entire variable domain, with the rest obtained from reference TRBV2 and TRBJ1-2, is as follows: EPEVTQTPSHQVTQMGQEVILRCVPISNHLYFYWYRQILGQKVEFLVSFYNNEISEKSEIFDDQFSVERPDGSNFTLKIRSTKLEDSAMYFCASSDPTENYGYTFGSGTRLTVV.

Of note for this clonotype: Given a much more abundant clone one base away, this may be a read error. As the CDR3 is not closed by the conserved phenylalanine or tryptophan, this likely results from a read error. The chain carries TRBV6-1 and TRBJ2-1; 11 bases map to TRBD2. The CDR3 sequence is 16 residues long. V dropped 3 bases and J dropped 7; count of bases not matched to a gene: 8. CDR1 is MNHNS and CDR2 is SASEGT in the germline V gene. CDR3 protein: CASSDWLAGGRNEQFS. The CDR3 DNA reads as TGTGCCAGCAGTGATTGGCTAGCGGGGGGTAGAAATGAGCAGTTCTCC.

To note about this clonotype: Being one base from a much bigger clone, this may be a read error. The V call is TRBV6-2 or TRBV6-3, the J call TRBJ2-6; no clear D gene. Germline V gives CDR1 MNHEY, CDR2 SVGEGT. The CDR3 is 14 residues long. Trimming removed 5 bases at V and 1 base at J, with 6 bases between. CDR3 protein: CASSQRSGANVLTF. The CDR3 bases are TGTGCCAGCAGTCAGAGGTCTGGGGCCAACGTCCTGACTTTC.

The chain combines TRBV4-2 with TRBJ2-3; D is ambiguous. CDR3 length: 15 amino acids. V dropped 0 bases and J dropped 2 bases, with 9 bases sitting between them. Germline-derived CDR1 and CDR2 are LGHNA and YNFKEQ. CDR3 in amino acids: CASSQEPVDTDTQYF. CDR3 coding DNA: TGTGCCAGCAGCCAAGAGCCGGTCGACACAGATACGCAGTATTTT.

A word on this clonotype: A read error is likely here: a far larger clone is one base away. J is TRBJ2-3 and V is TRBV3-1; D not certain. With the DNA end fitting TRBJ2-1 better, the J assignment may be wrong. This CDR3 is built from 12 residues. CDR1 LGHDT and CDR2 YNNKEL come from the germline V gene (reference sequence). The CDR3 DNA reads as TGTACCAGCAGCCAAGTGGTTGGGGAGCAGTTCTTC. As protein: CTSSQVVGEQFF.